This T cell receptor beta chain was recorded in a study of cytotoxic CD8 clonotypes in ibrutinib-treated CLL. For the study at large: Patients attained 25 or so partial and 2 complete responses; at median approximately 68 months, about 14 remained remitted while around 12 progressed. Sample averages reached 250,000 or so productive templates and roughly 96,000 productive rearrangements. Response sampling occurred after a median 12 months of treatment (range 6 to 36).

Genomic DNA (around 2 micrograms) was obtained from cryopreserved PBMCs for construction of TCR beta libraries. The CDR3 is made up of 13 amino acids. From germline, CDR1 is SQVTM and CDR2 ANQGSEA. Trimming took 6 bases from V and 5 from J, leaving 14 bases between them. Clones were read by immunoSEQ multiplex PCR, and TCRdb kept only the in-frame ones, dropping some. The sample holds approximately 190,000 clones, approximately 70% seen once. The sequencing here drew on PBMCs, taken after 12 months of ibrutinib treatment. The chain combines TRBV29-1 with TRBJ1-5; D ambiguous. This clonotype originated in a human donor with chronic lymphocytic leukemia. CDR3 DNA sequence: TGCAGCGTCGTTACGGGCTCGGATCAGCCCCAGCATTTT. Residues: CSVVTGSDQPQHF.